This T cell receptor beta chain emerged from a study of control samples from healthy donors and cancer patients. CDR1 and CDR2 from the germline V gene are MNHEY and SVGAGI. The CDR3 runs 12 residues. Trimming cost V 2 bases and J 5 bases, with 6 bases left between them. Produced via immunoSEQ multiplex PCR; TCRdb's table is partial and in-frame only. The table lists under 450,000 clones, roughly 90% of them singletons. The TCR originated in a middle-aged man with head and neck cancer. The sequencing input was PBMCs. The V gene is TRBV6-5, the J gene TRBJ2-5, with D maybe TRBD1 (6 bases). The CDR3 loop reads CASSYRGETQYF. CDR3 sequence (DNA): TGTGCCAGCAGTTACAGGGGGGAGACCCAGTACTTC.